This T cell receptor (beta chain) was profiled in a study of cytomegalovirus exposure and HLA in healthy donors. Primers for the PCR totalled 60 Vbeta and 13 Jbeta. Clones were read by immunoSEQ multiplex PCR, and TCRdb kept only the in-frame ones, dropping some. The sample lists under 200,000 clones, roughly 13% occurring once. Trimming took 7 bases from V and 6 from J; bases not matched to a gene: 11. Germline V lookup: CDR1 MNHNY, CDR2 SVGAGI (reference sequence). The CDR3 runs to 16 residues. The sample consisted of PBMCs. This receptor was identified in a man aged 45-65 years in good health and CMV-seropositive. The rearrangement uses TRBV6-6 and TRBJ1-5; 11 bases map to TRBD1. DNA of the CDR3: TGTGCCAGCATCCAAAAGGACAGGGGGCAGGGTCAGCCCCAGCATTTT. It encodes CASIQKDRGQGQPQHF.